Each of the 26 T cell receptor beta chains below was sequenced from the same sample in a study of T cells after posttransplantation cyclophosphamide. This table comes from immunoSEQ multiplex PCR, and its TCRdb copy is limited to in-frame clones, with some not included. The table lists some 47,000 clones, around 83% of them singletons. Sequences were obtained from PBMCs. These receptors were obtained from a man aged 25 to 40 with a blood cancer, CMV-positive, and with a related stem cell donor.

The chain uses TRBV10-3 and TRBJ1-2; a possible D gene is TRBD1 (5 bases). The CDR3 length is 15 residues. Trimming cost V 7 bases and J 8 bases, with 23 bases left between them. The germline V gene has CDR1 ENHRY and CDR2 SYGVKD. The CDR3 here is CAIKPMVETQGGYTF. The DNA for the CDR3 is TGTGCCATCAAGCCAATGGTAGAGACCCAGGGAGGCTACACCTTC.

This sequence joins TRBV11-2 and TRBJ2-7, with 10 bases fitting TRBD1. Germline lookup yields CDR1 SGHAT and CDR2 FQNNGV. The CDR3 spans 17 residues. The J segment lost 7 bases and the V segment lost 8 bases, leaving 20 bases of the junction unmatched. The CDR3 reads CASRRFNPDRGVREQYF. The CDR3 DNA sequence: TGTGCCAGCCGCAGATTCAACCCGGACAGGGGGGTTCGTGAGCAGTACTTC.

CDR3 protein: CASSLASGPTYEQYF. The CDR3 DNA reads TGCGCCAGCAGCTTGGCCAGCGGTCCCACCTACGAGCAGTACTTC. The gene calls are TRBV5-1 and TRBJ2-7, with TRBD2 as a possible D gene (5 bases). The CDR3 is made up of 15 amino acids. V lost 0 bases and J 2 bases, leaving 12 bases between the germline ends. The germline V gene encodes CDR1 SGHRS and CDR2 YFSETQ.

The rearrangement uses TRBV7-2 and TRBJ2-2; 9 bases are a match to TRBD1. V shed 8 bases and J 2 bases; nucleotides not matched to a gene: 3. CDR3 size: 14 residues. The germline V gene has CDR1 SGHTA and CDR2 FQGNSA. CDR3 residues: CASGGQGNTGELFF. CDR3 sequence (DNA): TGTGCCAGCGGGGGACAGGGAAACACCGGGGAGCTGTTTTTT.

A single count supports this clone. The chain recombines TRBV27 with TRBJ2-3; TRBD1 matches 9 bases. Germline V gene lookup returns CDR1 MNHEY and CDR2 SMNVEV (reference sequence). The CDR3 is 14 amino acids. The junction had 5 bases not matched to a gene; V was cut back by 6 bases and J by 4 bases. The CDR3 sequence: CASSNRGHADTQYF. For the CDR3, the DNA is TGTGCCAGCAGCAACAGGGGGCACGCAGATACGCAGTATTTT.

The chain joins TRBV9 to TRBJ2-3; no reliable D call. V lost 4 bases and J lost 1, with 13 bases in between. The germline gives CDR1 SGDLS, CDR2 YYNGEE. This CDR3 spans 15 amino acids. CDR3 region: CASSLRIAGTDTQYF. DNA for the CDR3: TGTGCCAGCAGCCTCCGGATAGCCGGCACAGATACGCAGTATTTT.

The chain combines TRBV9 with TRBJ2-4; D possibly corresponds to TRBD1 (5 bases). Trimming left V 0 bases short and J 0 bases short, with 16 bases between. Germline CDR1 SGDLS, CDR2 YYNGEE. The CDR3 consists of 18 residues. Written as DNA, the CDR3 is TGTGCCAGCAGCGTAGCAGGGCTGCCCCACCTAGCCAAAAACATTCAGTACTTC. It specifies CASSVAGLPHLAKNIQYF.

The chain links TRBV27 to TRBJ1-4; D remains unclear. This CDR3 is built from 14 residues. Germline CDR1 reads MNHEY; CDR2 reads SMNVEV (reference sequence). V gave up 0 bases and J gave up 13 bases, with 15 bases separating them. Written as DNA, the CDR3 is TGTGCCAGCAGTTTATCGTCGGCGGGCGGAAGACTGTTTTTT. It is translated as CASSLSSAGGRLFF.

The chain uses TRBV28 and TRBJ2-4; 9 positions agree with TRBD1. Germline lookup yields CDR1 MDHEN and CDR2 SYDVKM. The V gene end was trimmed by 5 bases and the J gene end by 10 bases; junction bases not matched to a gene: 15. The CDR3 sequence is 16 residues long. In nucleotides, the CDR3 is TGTGCCAGCAGTCCATCCGGGACAGGGCCTTTTGGGATTCAGTACTTC. Translated: CASSPSGTGPFGIQYF.

This sequence joins TRBV18 and TRBJ2-3; 8 bases agree with TRBD2. V lost 4 bases and J lost 1; bases outside the gene matches: 7. The CDR3 extends over 16 amino acids. Germline V gene sequence: CDR1 KGHSH, CDR2 LQKENI. The CDR3 bases are TGTGCCAGCTCACTTCTAGCGGGCTCAGGCACAGATACGCAGTATTTT. Translating it yields CASSLLAGSGTDTQYF.

The chain carries TRBV28 and TRBJ2-2; tentative D call: TRBD2 (5 bases). The CDR3 spans 16 residues. Germline V gives CDR1 MDHEN, CDR2 SYDVKM. V was cut by 1 base and J by 7 bases, with 16 bases left in between. CDR3 sequence: CASSLYLSSSGGELFF. As DNA, the CDR3 is TGTGCCAGCAGTTTATATCTATCTTCGAGCGGCGGGGAGCTGTTTTTT.

CDR3 DNA sequence: TGTGCCAGTAGTCCCCAGGGGGCGGATAATTCACCCCTCCACTTT. Translated, it gives CASSPQGADNSPLHF. The chain uses TRBV19 and TRBJ1-6; 8 bases fit TRBD1. The V and J ends lost 5 bases and 5 bases, in that order; junction bases with no gene match: 5. The CDR3 runs 15 residues. The germline V gene encodes CDR1 LNHDA and CDR2 SQIVND (reference sequence). Together with reference TRBV19 and TRBJ1-6, the CDR3 gives the full variable domain: DGGITQSPKYLFRKEGQNVTLSCEQNLNHDAMYWYRQDPGQGLRLIYYSQIVNDFQKGDIAEGYSVSREKKESFPLTVTSAQKNPTAFYLCASSPQGADNSPLHFGNGTRLTVT.

The chain links TRBV2 to TRBJ2-3, with 8 nucleotides matching TRBD1. The CDR3 length is 15 residues. Trimming removed 5 bases from V and 3 bases from J; junction bases left unmatched: 7. The germline V gene encodes CDR1 SNHLY and CDR2 FYNNEI. In DNA form, the CDR3 reads TGTGCCAGCAGTTTTGGACAGGGCGGGACAGATACGCAGTATTTT. It encodes CASSFGQGGTDTQYF.

J is TRBJ2-5 and V is TRBV5-1, with 8 bases matching TRBD2. The CDR3 is 15 residues long. Germline V lookup: CDR1 SGHRS, CDR2 YFSETQ. V trimming: 6 bases; J trimming: 5 bases; junction bases outside the gene matches: 12. CDR3 region: CASTSGGGSRETQYF. The DNA of the CDR3 is TGCGCCAGCACCAGCGGGGGAGGGTCCAGGGAGACCCAGTACTTC.

V gene TRBV18 combines with J gene TRBJ1-1, with D possibly being TRBD1 (5 bases). V lost 2 bases and J 1 base, leaving 14 bases between the germline ends. The CDR3 sequence is 16 residues long. Germline V gene sequence: CDR1 KGHSH, CDR2 LQKENI. The DNA of the CDR3 is TGTGCCAGCTCACCATTGATGGGACTGACGAACACTGAAGCTTTCTTT. Amino acid sequence: CASSPLMGLTNTEAFF.

The chain has TRBV19 and TRBJ2-2, with 7 bases identical to TRBD2. Germline V gene lookup returns CDR1 LNHDA and CDR2 SQIVND (reference sequence). The CDR3 length is 15 residues. Germline trimming cut 1 base from V and 3 bases from J; bases unmatched to any gene: 2. Here the CDR3 reads CASSIGLADTGELFF. For the CDR3, the DNA is TGTGCCAGTAGTATAGGGCTAGCGGACACCGGGGAGCTGTTTTTT.

CDR3 sequence: CASSLATGNNINYGYTF. DNA for the CDR3: TGTGCCAGCAGCTTAGCGACAGGAAACAATATTAACTATGGCTACACCTTC. The rearrangement uses TRBV7-9 and TRBJ1-2, with a possible D match to TRBD1 (6 bases). CDR1 and CDR2 (germline): SEHNR, FQNEAQ (reference sequence). The CDR3 runs to 17 residues. Trimming took off 0 bases at V and 1 base at J, with 15 bases between the two ends.

This chain links TRBV11-3 with TRBJ2-5, with TRBD2 identical over 7 bases. The V segment lost 3 bases and the J segment 5 bases; nucleotides outside the gene matches: 21. This CDR3 comprises 19 residues. CDR1 and CDR2 from the germline V gene are SGHNT and YENEEA. The CDR3 DNA is TGTGCCAGCAGCTTCTCTCTAAATAGCGGGCATTTAAGAGGGGAGACCCAGTACTTC. Its protein is CASSFSLNSGHLRGETQYF.

The chain links TRBV28 to TRBJ1-1, with D perhaps matching TRBD1 (6 bases). Trimming shortened V by 2 bases and J by 1 base, and 11 bases separated the two germline ends. This CDR3 region has 15 residues. CDR1 is MDHEN, CDR2 SYDVKM, per germline. CDR3 loop: CASSLHRETNTEAFF. The CDR3 bases are TGTGCCAGCAGTTTACACAGGGAGACGAACACTGAAGCTTTCTTT.

The V gene is TRBV14, the J gene TRBJ1-2; D possibly corresponds to TRBD1 (5 bases). The V gene lost 1 base and the J gene lost 4 bases, with 7 bases spanning the gap. The CDR3 has 13 amino acids. Germline V gene sequence: CDR1 SGHDN, CDR2 FVKESK. DNA of the CDR3: TGTGCCAGCAGCCAAGCGGGGGGCTATGGCTACACCTTC. The encoded protein is CASSQAGGYGYTF.

This sequence joins TRBV7-2 and TRBJ2-7; TRBD2 matches 15 bases. Germline loops: CDR1 SGHTA, CDR2 FQGNSA. There are 19 residues in the CDR3. J lost 3 bases, V lost 5 bases, and 14 bases had no gene match. The DNA for the CDR3 is TGTGCCAGCAGCCCGCCCTCCGGGACTAGCGGGAGGTCTATCTACGAGCAGTACTTC. It codes for CASSPPSGTSGRSIYEQYF.

The sample holds one count of this clone. Other DNA variants within this sample encode the same CDR3. V gene TRBV5-1 combines with J gene TRBJ2-7; 10 bases are a match to TRBD1. Losses at the gene ends were 4 bases for V and 4 bases for J; bases not matched to a gene: 5. The CDR3 length is 14 residues. Looked up from germline, CDR1 is SGHRS and CDR2 is YFSETQ. CDR3 sequence reads: CASSPGTGEYEQYF. The CDR3 DNA follows: TGCGCCAGCAGCCCCGGGACAGGGGAATACGAGCAGTACTTC.

The sample holds one count of this clone. The rearrangement uses TRBV6-5 and TRBJ1-2; 10 bases are a match to TRBD1. The J segment lost 4 bases and the V segment lost 5 bases, leaving 7 bases of the junction unmatched. The CDR3 consists of 15 residues. From germline, CDR1 is MNHEY and CDR2 SVGAGI. CDR3 residues: CASSIAGTGAYGYTF. DNA for the CDR3: TGTGCCAGCAGTATAGCCGGGACAGGGGCCTATGGCTACACCTTC.

This clone was counted only a few times. A far larger clone lies a single base away; this is likely a read error. This rearrangement joins TRBV11-3 to TRBJ2-7; weak D call: TRBD2 (5 bases). The CDR3 contains 13 residues. The germline V gene has CDR1 SGHNT and CDR2 YENEEA. V gave up 5 bases and J gave up 1 base, with 9 bases separating them. CDR3 sequence: CASSPEGSYEQYF. As DNA, the CDR3 is TGTGCCAGCAGCCCCGAGGGATCCTACGAGCAGTACTTC.

On this clone itself: The junction does not match germline at one end; this may be a read error. Other DNA sequences in the same sample also yield this CDR3. This chain connects TRBV5-5 to TRBJ2-2; 9 nucleotides agree with TRBD2. CDR1 SGHKS and CDR2 YYEKEE come from the germline V gene (reference sequence). The CDR3 covers 16 residues. The CDR3 sequence: CASSLSTSGLTGELFF. The CDR3, as DNA: TGTGCTAGCAGCCTATCTACTAGCGGGTTAACCGGGGAGCTGTTTTTT. The full variable domain, completed using reference TRBV5-5 and TRBJ2-2, is DAGVTQSPTHLIKTRGQQVTLRCSPISGHKSVSWYQQVLGQGPQFIFQYYEKEERGRGNFPDRFSARQFPNYSSELNVNALLLGDSALYLCASSLSTSGLTGELFFGEGSRLTVL.

The chain couples TRBV7-2 to TRBJ2-6; possible D gene TRBD2, 5 bases. The V and J ends lost 5 bases and 4 bases respectively, with 15 bases between them. Germline V gene data show CDR1 as SGHTA and CDR2 as FQGNSA. This CDR3 spans 16 amino acids. CDR3 region: CASSLQLRGGANVLTF. The CDR3 DNA reads as TGTGCCAGCAGCCTTCAGTTACGAGGGGGGGCCAACGTCCTGACTTTC.